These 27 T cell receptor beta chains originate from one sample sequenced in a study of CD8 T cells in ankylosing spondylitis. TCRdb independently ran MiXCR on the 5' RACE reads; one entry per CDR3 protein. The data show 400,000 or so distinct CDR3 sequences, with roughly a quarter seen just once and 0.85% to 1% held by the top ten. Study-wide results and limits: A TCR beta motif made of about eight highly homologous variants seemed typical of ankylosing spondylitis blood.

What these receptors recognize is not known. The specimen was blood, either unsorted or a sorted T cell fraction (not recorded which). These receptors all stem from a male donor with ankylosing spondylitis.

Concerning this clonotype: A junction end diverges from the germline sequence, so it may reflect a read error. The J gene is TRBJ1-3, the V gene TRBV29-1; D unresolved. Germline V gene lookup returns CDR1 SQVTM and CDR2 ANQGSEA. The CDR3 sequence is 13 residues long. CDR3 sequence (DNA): TGCAGCGTTGACCACTACGAAGGAAACACCACATATTTT. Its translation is CSVDHYEGNTTYF.

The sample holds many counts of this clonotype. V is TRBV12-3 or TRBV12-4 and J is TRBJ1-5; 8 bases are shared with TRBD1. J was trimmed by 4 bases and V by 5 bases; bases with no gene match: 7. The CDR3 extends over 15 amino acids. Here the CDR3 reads CASSTRTGINQPQHF. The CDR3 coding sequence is TGTGCCAGCAGTACCCGGACAGGGATAAATCAGCCCCAGCATTTT.

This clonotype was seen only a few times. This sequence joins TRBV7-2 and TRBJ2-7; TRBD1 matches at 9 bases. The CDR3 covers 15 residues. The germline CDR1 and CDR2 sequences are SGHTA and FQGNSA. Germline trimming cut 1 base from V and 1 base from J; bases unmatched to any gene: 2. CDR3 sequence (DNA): TGTGCCAGCAGCTTAGTGGGGACAGGGTCCTACGAGCAGTACGTC. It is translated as CASSLVGTGSYEQYV.

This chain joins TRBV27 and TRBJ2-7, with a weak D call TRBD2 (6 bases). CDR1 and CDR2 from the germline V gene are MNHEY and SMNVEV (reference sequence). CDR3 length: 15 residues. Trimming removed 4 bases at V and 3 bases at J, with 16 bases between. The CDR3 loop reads CASSSRDFLGYEQYF. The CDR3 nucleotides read TGTGCCAGCAGTTCCAGGGACTTCCTAGGCTACGAGCAGTACTTC.

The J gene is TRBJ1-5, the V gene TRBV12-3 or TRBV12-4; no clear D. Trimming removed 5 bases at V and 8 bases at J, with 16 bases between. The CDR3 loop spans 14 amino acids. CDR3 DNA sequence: TGTGCCAGCAGTCGAGGGAGGCTCTGGGAGCCCCAGCATTTT. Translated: CASSRGRLWEPQHF.

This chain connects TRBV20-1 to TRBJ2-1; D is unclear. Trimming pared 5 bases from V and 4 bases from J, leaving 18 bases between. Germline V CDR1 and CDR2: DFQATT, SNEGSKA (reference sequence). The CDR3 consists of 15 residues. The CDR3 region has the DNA TGCAGTGCTCCCCCCCAGAATTCCGTTTACAATGAGCAGTTCTTC. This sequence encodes CSAPPQNSVYNEQFF.

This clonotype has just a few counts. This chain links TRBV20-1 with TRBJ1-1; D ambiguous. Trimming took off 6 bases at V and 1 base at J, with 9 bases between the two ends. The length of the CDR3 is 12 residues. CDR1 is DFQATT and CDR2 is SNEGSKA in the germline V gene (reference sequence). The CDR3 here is CSALQKNTEAFF. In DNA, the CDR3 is TGCAGTGCCCTGCAGAAGAACACTGAAGCTTTCTTT.

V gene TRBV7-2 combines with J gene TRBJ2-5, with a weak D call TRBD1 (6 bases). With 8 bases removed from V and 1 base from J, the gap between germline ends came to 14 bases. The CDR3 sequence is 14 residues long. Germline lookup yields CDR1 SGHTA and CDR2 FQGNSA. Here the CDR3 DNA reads TGTGCCAGCGCTACTGGGGGCAGCCAAGAGACCCAGTACTTC. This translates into CASATGGSQETQYF.

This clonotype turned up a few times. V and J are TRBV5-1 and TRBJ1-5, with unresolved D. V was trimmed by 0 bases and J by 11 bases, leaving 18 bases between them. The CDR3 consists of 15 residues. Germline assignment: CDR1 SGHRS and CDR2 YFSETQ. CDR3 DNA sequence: TGCGCCAGCAGCTTGGCAGACCCCATAGCTGACTCCCAGCATTTT. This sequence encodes CASSLADPIADSQHF. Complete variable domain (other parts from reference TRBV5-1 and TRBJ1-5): KAGVTQTPRYLIKTRGQQVTLSCSPISGHRSVSWYQQTPGQGLQFLFEYFSETQRNKGNFPGRFSGRQFSNSRSEMNVSTLELGDSALYLCASSLADPIADSQHFGDGTRLSIL.

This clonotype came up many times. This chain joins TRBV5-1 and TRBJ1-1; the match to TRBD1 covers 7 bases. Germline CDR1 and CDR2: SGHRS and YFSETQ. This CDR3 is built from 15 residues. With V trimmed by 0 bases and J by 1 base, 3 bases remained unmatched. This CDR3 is CASSLAGQRNTEAFF. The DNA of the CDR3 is TGCGCCAGCAGCTTGGCGGGACAGAGGAACACTGAAGCTTTCTTT.

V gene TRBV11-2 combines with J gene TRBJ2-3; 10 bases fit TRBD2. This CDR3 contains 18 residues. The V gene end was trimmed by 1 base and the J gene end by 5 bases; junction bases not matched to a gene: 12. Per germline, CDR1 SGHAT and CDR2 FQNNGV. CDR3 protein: CASSLGASGSAGGDTQYF. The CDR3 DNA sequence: TGTGCCAGCAGCTTAGGGGCTAGCGGGAGTGCGGGGGGAGATACGCAGTATTTT.

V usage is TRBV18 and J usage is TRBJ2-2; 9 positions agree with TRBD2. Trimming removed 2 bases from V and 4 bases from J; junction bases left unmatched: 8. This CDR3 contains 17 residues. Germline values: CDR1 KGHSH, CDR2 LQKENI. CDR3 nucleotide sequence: TGTGCCAGCTCACCAAACGATGCTAGCGGGATCACCGGGGAGCTGTTTTTT. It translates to CASSPNDASGITGELFF.

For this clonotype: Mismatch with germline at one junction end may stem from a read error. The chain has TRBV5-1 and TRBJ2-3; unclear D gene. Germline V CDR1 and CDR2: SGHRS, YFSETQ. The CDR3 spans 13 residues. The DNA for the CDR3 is TGCGCCAGCAGCGCCTATAGCAAAGATACGCAGTATTTT. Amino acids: CASSAYSKDTQYF.

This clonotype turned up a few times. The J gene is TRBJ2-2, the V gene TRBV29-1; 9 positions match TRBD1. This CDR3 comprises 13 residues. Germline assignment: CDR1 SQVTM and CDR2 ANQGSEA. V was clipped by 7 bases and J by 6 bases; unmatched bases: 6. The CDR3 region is CSARTGDAGELFF. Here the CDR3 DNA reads TGCAGCGCCCGGACAGGGGACGCCGGGGAGCTGTTTTTT.

The CDR3 DNA reads as TGTGCCAGCAGCAGATACTTTAGGGCGAACACCGGGGAGCTGTTTTTT. Translated: CASSRYFRANTGELFF. The genes are TRBV6-1 and TRBJ2-2; D not resolved. Germline-derived CDR1 and CDR2 are MNHNS and SASEGT. The CDR3 consists of 16 residues. The V gene lost 6 bases and the J gene lost 0 bases, with 14 bases spanning the gap.

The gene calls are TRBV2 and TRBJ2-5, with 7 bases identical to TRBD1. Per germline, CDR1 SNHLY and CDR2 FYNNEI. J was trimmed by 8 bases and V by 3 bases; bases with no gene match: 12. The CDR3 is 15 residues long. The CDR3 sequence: CASSDRDRVVYTQYF. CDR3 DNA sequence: TGTGCCAGCAGTGACAGAGACAGGGTGGTTTACACCCAGTACTTC. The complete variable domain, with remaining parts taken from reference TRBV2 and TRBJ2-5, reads EPEVTQTPSHQVTQMGQEVILRCVPISNHLYFYWYRQILGQKVEFLVSFYNNEISEKSEIFDDQFSVERPDGSNFTLKIRSTKLEDSAMYFCASSDRDRVVYTQYFGPGTRLLVL.

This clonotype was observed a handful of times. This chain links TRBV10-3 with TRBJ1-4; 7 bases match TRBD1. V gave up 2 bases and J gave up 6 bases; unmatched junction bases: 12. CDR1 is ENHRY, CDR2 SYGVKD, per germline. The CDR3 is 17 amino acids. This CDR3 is CAISEPRPGTVYEKLFF. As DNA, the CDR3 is TGTGCCATCAGTGAGCCCCGACCCGGGACAGTGTATGAAAAACTGTTTTTT.

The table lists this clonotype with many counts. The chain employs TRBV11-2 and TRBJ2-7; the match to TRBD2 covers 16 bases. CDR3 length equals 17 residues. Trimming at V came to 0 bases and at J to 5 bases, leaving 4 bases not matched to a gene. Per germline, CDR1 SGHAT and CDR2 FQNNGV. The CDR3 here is CASSLEGTSGRVNEQYF. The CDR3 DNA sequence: TGTGCCAGCAGCTTAGAGGGGACTAGCGGGAGGGTTAACGAGCAGTACTTC.

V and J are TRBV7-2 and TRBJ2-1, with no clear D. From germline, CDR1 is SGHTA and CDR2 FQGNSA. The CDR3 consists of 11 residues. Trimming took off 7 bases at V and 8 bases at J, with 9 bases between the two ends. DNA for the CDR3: TGTGCCAGCACCATTAAAGATGAGCAGTTCTTC. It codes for CASTIKDEQFF.

As DNA, the CDR3 is TGTGCCAGCAGCTTACCCCCCGTAGAGACCCAGTACTTC. Protein sequence: CASSLPPVETQYF. This chain connects TRBV7-2 to TRBJ2-5, with D hard to call. This CDR3 has 13 amino acids. CDR1 is SGHTA and CDR2 is FQGNSA in the germline V gene. V gave up 2 bases and J gave up 4 bases, with 8 bases separating them.

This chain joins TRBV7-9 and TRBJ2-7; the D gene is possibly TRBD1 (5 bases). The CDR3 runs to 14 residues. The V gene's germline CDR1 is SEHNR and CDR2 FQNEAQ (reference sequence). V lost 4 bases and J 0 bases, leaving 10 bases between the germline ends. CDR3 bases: TGTGCCAGCAGCTCTCCGACAGCCTCCTACGAGCAGTACTTC. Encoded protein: CASSSPTASYEQYF.

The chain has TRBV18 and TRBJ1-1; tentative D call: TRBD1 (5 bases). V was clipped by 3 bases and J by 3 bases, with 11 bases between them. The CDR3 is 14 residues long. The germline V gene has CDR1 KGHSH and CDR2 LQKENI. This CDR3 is CASSPALGDTEAFF. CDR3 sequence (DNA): TGTGCCAGCTCACCGGCCCTGGGGGACACTGAAGCTTTCTTT.

The DNA for the CDR3 is TGTGCCACCAAGGACGGGGGAGAATACAATGAGCAGTTCTTC. Its protein product is CATKDGGEYNEQFF. This chain connects TRBV24-1 to TRBJ2-1; the D gene is possibly TRBD2 (6 bases). Trimming stripped 8 bases from V and 4 bases from J, with 14 bases between. The CDR3 consists of 14 residues. Looked up from germline, CDR1 is KGHDR and CDR2 is SFDVKD.

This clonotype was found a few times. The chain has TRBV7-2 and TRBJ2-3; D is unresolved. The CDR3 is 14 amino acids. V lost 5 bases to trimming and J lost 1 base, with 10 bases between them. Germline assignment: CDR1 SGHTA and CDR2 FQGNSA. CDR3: CASSRDAGTDTQYF. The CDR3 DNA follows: TGTGCCAGCAGCCGAGACGCCGGCACAGATACGCAGTATTTT.

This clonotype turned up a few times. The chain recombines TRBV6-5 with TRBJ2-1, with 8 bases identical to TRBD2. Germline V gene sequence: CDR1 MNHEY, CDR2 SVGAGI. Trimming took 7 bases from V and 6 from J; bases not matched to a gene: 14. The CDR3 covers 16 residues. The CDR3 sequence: CASTLSGSLRGNEQFF. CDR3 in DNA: TGTGCCAGCACGTTGAGCGGGAGCCTCCGTGGCAATGAGCAGTTCTTC.

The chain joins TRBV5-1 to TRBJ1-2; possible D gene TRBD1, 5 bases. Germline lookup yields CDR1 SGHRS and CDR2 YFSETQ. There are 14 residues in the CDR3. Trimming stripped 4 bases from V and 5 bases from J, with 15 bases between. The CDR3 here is CASSVRGGEYGYTF. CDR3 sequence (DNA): TGCGCCAGCAGCGTAAGGGGCGGTGAATATGGCTACACCTTC.

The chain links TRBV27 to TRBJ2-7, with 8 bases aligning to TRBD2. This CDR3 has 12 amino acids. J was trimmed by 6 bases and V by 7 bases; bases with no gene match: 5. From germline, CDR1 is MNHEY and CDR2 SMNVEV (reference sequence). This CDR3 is CASTPGGAEQYF. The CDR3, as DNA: TGTGCCAGCACCCCGGGGGGGGCCGAGCAGTACTTC.